This passage covers 25 T cell receptor beta chains from one sample sequenced in a study of blood T cell repertoires in COVID-19. Profiling relied on immunoSEQ multiplex PCR, and the TCRdb table lists in-frame clones only, not all of them. The sample lists over 250,000 clones; about 80% were seen once. Specimen: peripheral blood. The receptor source for this set is a woman in her forties or fifties who had recovered from COVID-19.

The rearrangement uses TRBV28 and TRBJ1-2, with D possibly matching TRBD1 (5 bases). Germline V lookup: CDR1 MDHEN, CDR2 SYDVKM. The CDR3 loop spans 12 amino acids. Trimming removed 4 bases from V and 8 bases from J, with 11 bases in between. CDR3 DNA: TGTGCCAGCAGTTCACCAGGGTTAGGCTACACCTTC. It yields the protein CASSSPGLGYTF.

CDR3 sequence: CASSPSPRREQYF. The CDR3 DNA reads as TGTGCCAGCAGCCCCTCGCCCCGCAGGGAGCAGTATTTT. The V call is TRBV7-2, the J call TRBJ2-3, with D possibly matching TRBD1 (5 bases). V shed 5 bases and J shed 11 bases, with 17 bases lying between them. The germline V gene has CDR1 SGHTA and CDR2 FQGNSA. The CDR3 has 13 residues.

V usage is TRBV3-1 (or the pseudogene TRBV3-2) and J usage is TRBJ2-5; D might be TRBD2 (5 bases). Germline assignment: CDR1 LGHDT and CDR2 YNNKEL (reference sequence). The V end was cut by 5 bases, the J end by 0 bases, with 13 bases between. The CDR3 is 15 residues long. CDR3 nucleotides: TGTGCCAGCAGCTTACGGGAAAGGGACCAAGAGACCCAGTACTTC. Its translation: CASSLRERDQETQYF.

The CDR3 here is CASSAGRVETQYF. DNA for the CDR3: TGTGCCAGTAGTGCCGGCAGGGTAGAGACCCAGTACTTC. The chain uses TRBV19 and TRBJ2-5; maybe TRBD1 (5 bases). Per germline, CDR1 LNHDA and CDR2 SQIVND (reference sequence). V was pared by 5 bases and J by 4 bases, with 11 bases between. CDR3 length equals 13 residues.

This clone was observed once. This chain joins TRBV4-1 and TRBJ2-3, with TRBD2 matching over 7 bases. J lost 4 bases, V lost 0 bases, and 10 bases had no gene match. CDR1 and CDR2 from the germline V gene are MGHRA and YSYEKL. The CDR3 extends over 17 amino acids. The CDR3 here is CASSQDPSGDTPDTQYF. CDR3 bases: TGCGCCAGCAGCCAAGATCCCAGCGGGGATACGCCAGATACGCAGTATTTT.

The V gene is TRBV9, the J gene TRBJ2-2; weak D call: TRBD2 (6 bases). The germline V and J ends were trimmed by 4 bases and 2 bases, with 12 bases remaining between them. The CDR3 is made up of 15 amino acids. CDR1 is SGDLS, CDR2 YYNGEE, per germline. The CDR3 region is CASSTSHTNTGELFF. The CDR3 DNA sequence: TGTGCCAGCAGCACTAGCCACACCAACACCGGGGAGCTGTTTTTT.

The chain recombines TRBV7-2 with TRBJ2-7; 7 nucleotides line up with TRBD1. Looked up from germline, CDR1 is SGHTA and CDR2 is FQGNSA. This CDR3 has 13 amino acids. V gave up 5 bases and J gave up 6 bases; unmatched junction bases: 7. In DNA form, the CDR3 reads TGTGCCAGCAGCCTACAGGGGTTGGGCGAGCAGTACTTC. As protein: CASSLQGLGEQYF. Looking up the rest from reference TRBV7-2 and TRBJ2-7 gives the full variable domain: GAGVSQSPSNKVTEKGKDVELRCDPISGHTALYWYRQSLGQGLEFLIYFQGNSAPDKSGLPSDRFSAERTGGSVSTLTIQRTQQEDSAVYLCASSLQGLGEQYFGPGTRLTVT.

This chain connects TRBV4-3 to TRBJ2-7; TRBD1 matches 8 bases. V lost 5 bases, J lost 5 bases, and 8 bases stayed unmatched. Germline V gives CDR1 LGHNA, CDR2 YSLEER. This CDR3 is 14 amino acids long. The CDR3 DNA reads TGCGCCAGCAGCTCGGACAGGGTCCTAGACGAGCAGTACTTC. Translating it yields CASSSDRVLDEQYF.

This chain connects TRBV19 to TRBJ2-2, with TRBD2 matching 13 bases. Trimming at V came to 5 bases and at J to 0 bases, leaving 6 bases not matched to a gene. The CDR3 covers 18 residues. Germline CDR1 and CDR2: LNHDA and SQIVND (reference sequence). The CDR3 coding sequence is TGTGCCAGTAGTGCCCCGGGACTAGCGGGGTCGAACACCGGGGAGCTGTTTTTT. It translates to CASSAPGLAGSNTGELFF.

The chain employs TRBV18 and TRBJ2-3; D is unclear. V shed 3 bases and J shed 4 bases, with 8 bases lying between them. Germline V gene sequence: CDR1 KGHSH, CDR2 LQKENI. This CDR3 has 13 amino acids. CDR3 residues: CASSPLPADTQYF. Here the CDR3 DNA reads TGTGCCAGCTCACCCCTTCCGGCAGATACGCAGTATTTT.

The chain links TRBV28 to TRBJ1-1; D remains ambiguous. The CDR3 is 15 amino acids. V dropped 8 bases and J dropped 1 base, with 17 bases sitting between them. The germline CDR1 and CDR2 sequences are MDHEN and SYDVKM. CDR3 DNA sequence: TGTGCCAGCCTTGCCCAACCCCTAGGGAACACTGAAGCTTTCTTT. As protein: CASLAQPLGNTEAFF.

V usage is TRBV6-5 and J usage is TRBJ1-5; 7 nucleotides match TRBD1. The CDR3 loop spans 15 amino acids. Germline loops: CDR1 MNHEY, CDR2 SVGAGI. V lost 2 bases to trimming and J lost 6 bases; unmatched junction nucleotides: 7. CDR3 sequence reads: CASSYGTVEAQPQHF. CDR3 DNA: TGTGCCAGCAGTTACGGGACAGTCGAGGCTCAGCCCCAGCATTTT.

This clone was seen once. This rearrangement joins TRBV28 to TRBJ2-2; 8 bases fit TRBD1. The junction had 5 bases not matched to a gene; V was cut back by 4 bases and J by 1 base. Germline CDR1 MDHEN, CDR2 SYDVKM. CDR3 length: 16 residues. CDR3 sequence (DNA): TGTGCCAGCAGTTCACAGGGGGGCCGGAACACCGGGGAGCTGTTTTTT. Translated, it gives CASSSQGGRNTGELFF.

The chain has TRBV7-9 and TRBJ2-3, with TRBD2 matching over 7 bases. The V segment lost 4 bases and the J segment 14 bases; nucleotides outside the gene matches: 12. Germline V gene data show CDR1 as SEHNR and CDR2 as FQNEAQ (reference sequence). There are 13 residues in the CDR3. The CDR3 sequence is CASSSSGGGSLYF. The CDR3 coding sequence is TGTGCCAGCAGCTCCAGCGGCGGGGGTTCGCTGTATTTT.

V is TRBV28 and J is TRBJ1-1; 8 bases are shared with TRBD1. Germline loops: CDR1 MDHEN, CDR2 SYDVKM. The length of the CDR3 is 13 residues. V shed 7 bases, J shed 6 bases, and the junction held 7 bases outside the gene matches. The CDR3 sequence: CASILQGAAEAFF. The CDR3 DNA follows: TGTGCCAGCATCCTTCAGGGGGCTGCTGAAGCTTTCTTT.

The chain has TRBV7-9 and TRBJ2-5, with D perhaps matching TRBD1 (7 bases). The CDR3 totals 16 residues. Deletions cut 1 base from V and 0 bases from J, with 12 bases between. Germline assignment: CDR1 SEHNR and CDR2 FQNEAQ (reference sequence). The CDR3 reads CASSLVRGAYQETQYF. Here the CDR3 DNA reads TGTGCCAGCAGCTTAGTCAGGGGGGCGTACCAAGAGACCCAGTACTTC.

The CDR3 nucleotides are TGTGCCAGTACTTCTAGCGGGGGGGCATCTGAGCAGTTCTTC. Encoded protein: CASTSSGGASEQFF. The rearrangement uses TRBV19 and TRBJ2-1; the match to TRBD2 covers 12 bases. V trimming: 7 bases; J trimming: 9 bases; junction bases outside the gene matches: 7. The germline V gene encodes CDR1 LNHDA and CDR2 SQIVND (reference sequence). The CDR3 is 14 amino acids.

This sequence joins TRBV6-2 or TRBV6-3 and TRBJ1-2; D perhaps matches TRBD1 (6 bases). Germline V gene sequence: CDR1 MNHEY, CDR2 SVGEGT. V was shortened by 5 bases and J by 6 bases, with 19 bases between the two germline ends. This CDR3 contains 15 residues. The CDR3 sequence is CASSHHNYRVDGYTF. The CDR3 nucleotides read TGTGCCAGCAGTCACCACAACTACAGGGTTGATGGCTACACCTTC.

J is TRBJ2-7 and V is TRBV7-2; D perhaps matches TRBD1 (5 bases). The CDR3 runs to 15 residues. The germline CDR1 and CDR2 sequences are SGHTA and FQGNSA. V was shortened by 1 base and J by 6 bases, with 16 bases between the two germline ends. The CDR3 sequence: CASSLDLGRVSEQYF. The DNA of the CDR3 is TGTGCCAGCAGCTTAGATCTAGGCAGGGTCAGCGAGCAGTACTTC.

The chain links TRBV7-7 to TRBJ2-2; TRBD2 is a possible D gene (6 bases). This CDR3 is 15 amino acids long. Germline V lookup: CDR1 SSHAT, CDR2 FNYEAQ (reference sequence). Trimming took off 8 bases at V and 7 bases at J, with 20 bases between the two ends. For the CDR3, the DNA is TGTGCCAGCCAACCAGCTGGGGGGATTAACGGGGAGCTGTTTTTT. Translated, it gives CASQPAGGINGELFF.

The rearrangement uses TRBV7-6 and TRBJ2-2; 7 nucleotides agree with TRBD2. The CDR3 consists of 16 residues. Losses at the gene ends were 0 bases for V and 4 bases for J; bases not matched to a gene: 5. The V gene's germline CDR1 is SGHVS and CDR2 FNYEAQ. The CDR3 DNA reads TGTGCCAGCAGCTTAGCCCCGGGAGGCGTCACCGGGGAGCTGTTTTTT. Amino acids: CASSLAPGGVTGELFF.

This chain uses TRBV12-3 or TRBV12-4 with TRBJ1-2, with D perhaps matching TRBD1 (5 bases). The CDR3 length is 13 residues. Trimming cost V 3 bases and J 10 bases, with 15 bases left between them. CDR3 bases: TGTGCCAGCAGTTTGGTGGTCGGGGGTAACTACACCTTC. Translated, it gives CASSLVVGGNYTF.

This chain uses TRBV21-1 with TRBJ2-7; the D call of TRBD1 is as the table states it, not checked on the DNA. TRBV21-1 is deemed a pseudogene. This CDR3 comprises 16 residues. The CDR3 bases are TGTGCCAGCAGTCAAGTCAGGGGGCGGGAAGCCTACGAGCAGTACTTC. This gives the protein CASSQVRGREAYEQYF.

CDR3 DNA: TGTGCCAGCAGCTGGGACAGCTCTGGAAACACCATATATTTT. Encoded protein: CASSWDSSGNTIYF. The rearrangement joins TRBV5-4 to TRBJ1-3; 7 bases agree with TRBD1. The V gene end was trimmed by 3 bases and the J gene end by 0 bases; junction bases not matched to a gene: 0. The CDR3 covers 14 residues. The germline CDR1 and CDR2 sequences are SGHNT and YYREEE (reference sequence).

The chain recombines TRBV24-1 with TRBJ2-3, with D maybe TRBD1 (6 bases). The V end was cut by 9 bases, the J end by 4 bases, with 19 bases between. The germline CDR1 and CDR2 sequences are KGHDR and SFDVKD. The CDR3 consists of 15 residues. The CDR3 DNA follows: TGTGCCACCGGAGGTCAGCAAAACAGGGCAGATACGCAGTATTTT. Its protein is CATGGQQNRADTQYF.